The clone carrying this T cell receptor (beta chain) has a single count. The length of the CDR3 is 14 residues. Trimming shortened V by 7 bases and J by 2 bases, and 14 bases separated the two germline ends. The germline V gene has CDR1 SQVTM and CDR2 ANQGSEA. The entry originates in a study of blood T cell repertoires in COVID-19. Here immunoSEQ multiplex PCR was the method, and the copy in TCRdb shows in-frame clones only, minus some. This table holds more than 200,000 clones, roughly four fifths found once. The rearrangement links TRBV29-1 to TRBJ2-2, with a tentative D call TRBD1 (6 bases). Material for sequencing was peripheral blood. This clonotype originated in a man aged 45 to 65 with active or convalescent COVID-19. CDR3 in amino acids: CSGSRGSNTGELFF. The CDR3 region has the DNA TGCAGCGGGTCCAGGGGTTCAAACACCGGGGAGCTGTTTTTT.